Below, 31 T cell receptor beta chains from the same sample are listed, as sequenced in a study of cytomegalovirus exposure and HLA in healthy donors. The study ran its PCR with 60 Vbeta and 13 Jbeta primers. Here immunoSEQ multiplex PCR was the method, and the copy in TCRdb shows in-frame clones only, minus some. Among fewer than 250,000 clones listed, roughly 80% were seen once. The sample consisted of PBMCs. Source of these receptors: a man aged 30 to 45 in good health and CMV-seronegative.

This clone came up a few times. The CDR3 DNA reads as TGTGCCAGCAGCCAAGCTAGCGGGGGGGCCGGAGATACGCAGTATTTT. Translated: CASSQASGGAGDTQYF. V gene TRBV4-2 combines with J gene TRBJ2-3, with 12 bases that match TRBD2. CDR1 is LGHNA and CDR2 is YNFKEQ in the germline V gene. The length of the CDR3 is 16 residues. V lost 1 base, J lost 5 bases, and 4 bases stayed unmatched.

The CDR3 sequence is CASSFSGIAETQYF. The CDR3 DNA reads as TGTGCCAGCAGCTTTTCAGGGATAGCAGAGACCCAGTACTTC. V usage is TRBV5-5 and J usage is TRBJ2-5; the D gene is possibly TRBD1 (5 bases). The V and J ends lost 2 bases and 4 bases respectively, with 12 bases between them. The CDR3 consists of 14 residues. Germline CDR1 SGHKS, CDR2 YYEKEE (reference sequence).

The rearrangement uses TRBV28 and TRBJ1-6; TRBD1 agrees at 9 bases. Germline CDR1 is MDHEN and CDR2 is SYDVKM. The trim removed 6 bases at V and 7 bases at J, leaving 10 bases unmatched. CDR3 length: 16 amino acids. The CDR3 DNA reads TGTGCCAGCAGCTCCGGGACAGGGATCCGCAATTCACCCCTCCACTTT. It codes for CASSSGTGIRNSPLHF.

The V gene is TRBV9, the J gene TRBJ1-2; 9 positions agree with TRBD1. The germline V gene has CDR1 SGDLS and CDR2 YYNGEE. V lost 0 bases and J lost 6; bases outside the gene matches: 12. The CDR3 sequence is 17 residues long. The CDR3 sequence: CASSVDNRGRGGDGYTF. The CDR3 DNA sequence: TGTGCCAGCAGCGTAGACAACAGGGGGCGGGGAGGAGATGGCTACACCTTC.

The rearrangement joins TRBV27 to TRBJ2-3, with TRBD1 matching 12 bases. Looked up from germline, CDR1 is MNHEY and CDR2 is SMNVEV (reference sequence). The CDR3 has 16 residues. V lost 8 bases and J lost 4; bases outside the gene matches: 10. CDR3 in DNA: TGTGCCAGCGCAAAACGTGGGACAGGGGGCGCAGATACGCAGTATTTT. Protein sequence: CASAKRGTGGADTQYF.

The gene calls are TRBV5-6 and TRBJ2-7; D call uncertain. CDR1 SGHDT and CDR2 YYEEEE come from the germline V gene. V lost 1 base, J lost 4 bases, and 6 bases lay in between. The CDR3 runs 12 residues. CDR3: CASSLLTYEQYF. For the CDR3, the DNA is TGTGCCAGCAGCTTGCTGACTTACGAGCAGTACTTC.

This clone was seen ten or more times. The V gene is TRBV5-1, the J gene TRBJ2-7, with 7 positions matching TRBD1. The CDR3 has 14 residues. With V trimmed by 3 bases and J by 2 bases, 5 bases remained unmatched. Germline V gives CDR1 SGHRS, CDR2 YFSETQ. The CDR3 here is CASSSGTATYEQYF. As DNA, the CDR3 is TGCGCCAGCAGCTCCGGGACAGCTACCTACGAGCAGTACTTC.

The CDR3 coding sequence is TGTGCCAGCTCCCCGTCCGCTAACTATGGCTACACCTTC. Residues: CASSPSANYGYTF. The J gene is TRBJ1-2, the V gene TRBV18; no definite D call. Per the germline V gene, CDR1 is KGHSH and CDR2 is LQKENI. This CDR3 is 13 amino acids long. V dropped 6 bases and J dropped 0 bases, with 8 bases sitting between them.

The rearrangement uses TRBV5-1 and TRBJ2-5, with 11 bases lining up with TRBD2. The CDR3 runs 15 residues. Losses at the gene ends were 7 bases for V and 1 base for J; bases not matched to a gene: 6. The germline V gene encodes CDR1 SGHRS and CDR2 YFSETQ. Written as DNA, the CDR3 is TGCGCCAGCGCACTAGCGGGGGTACTCCAAGAGACCCAGTACTTC. This codes for CASALAGVLQETQYF.

The V and J genes are TRBV5-1 and TRBJ1-3, with TRBD1 identical over 10 bases. With 5 bases clipped from V and 2 bases from J, the junction kept 4 bases outside the gene matches. Germline V lookup: CDR1 SGHRS, CDR2 YFSETQ. This CDR3 is built from 15 residues. CDR3 sequence (DNA): TGCGCCAGCAGGCTTGACAGGGGGCCTGGAAACACCATATATTTT. This sequence encodes CASRLDRGPGNTIYF.

The chain joins TRBV27 to TRBJ1-2; 9 nucleotides match TRBD1. The CDR3 runs 15 residues. From germline, CDR1 is MNHEY and CDR2 SMNVEV (reference sequence). The V and J ends lost 10 bases and 0 bases, in that order; junction bases with no gene match: 9. The CDR3 region is CATRTGATTNYGYTF. The CDR3, as DNA: TGTGCCACGCGGACAGGGGCGACTACTAACTATGGCTACACCTTC.

This clone was detected only once. The chain has TRBV5-1 and TRBJ1-2, with a weak D call TRBD1 (5 bases). The CDR3 is made up of 15 amino acids. V was pared by 1 base and J by 3 bases, with 13 bases between. Germline values: CDR1 SGHRS, CDR2 YFSETQ. CDR3 nucleotides: TGCGCCAGCAGCTTGACGGCAGGGAATTACTATGGCTACACCTTC. Its translation: CASSLTAGNYYGYTF.

A few counts support this clone. The chain combines TRBV7-9 with TRBJ2-4; TRBD2 agrees at 16 bases. Germline loops: CDR1 SEHNR, CDR2 FQNEAQ (reference sequence). V lost 5 bases to trimming and J lost 0 bases; unmatched junction nucleotides: 7. This CDR3 has 19 residues. CDR3 bases: TGTGCCAGCAGCCCTCTGGGACTAGCGGGGGGGATAGCCAAAAACATTCAGTACTTC. Residues: CASSPLGLAGGIAKNIQYF.

The chain joins TRBV9 to TRBJ2-7; D not certain. There are 14 residues in the CDR3. V was trimmed by 0 bases and J by 2 bases, leaving 9 bases between them. Germline V CDR1 and CDR2: SGDLS, YYNGEE. CDR3 protein: CASSVADTAYEQYF. CDR3 DNA: TGTGCCAGCAGCGTAGCAGACACGGCCTACGAGCAGTACTTC. The variable domain in full, completed from reference TRBV9 and TRBJ2-7, reads DSGVTQTPKHLITATGQRVTLRCSPRSGDLSVYWYQQSLDQGLQFLIQYYNGEERAKGNILERFSAQQFPDLHSELNLSSLELGDSALYFCASSVADTAYEQYFGPGTRLTVT.

The chain links TRBV14 to TRBJ2-2; D might be TRBD2 (6 bases). CDR3 length equals 16 residues. Germline V gene data show CDR1 as SGHDN and CDR2 as FVKESK. The V end lost 4 bases, the J end lost 8 bases, and 20 bases lay between the germline ends. As DNA, the CDR3 is TGTGCCAGCAGCCCCACCCGACTAGTGGAGAGAGGGGAGCTGTTTTTT. Its translation is CASSPTRLVERGELFF.

The chain couples TRBV5-1 to TRBJ2-2; TRBD1 matches 7 bases. The germline V gene has CDR1 SGHRS and CDR2 YFSETQ. The CDR3 contains 16 residues. Germline trimming cut 0 bases from V and 5 bases from J; bases unmatched to any gene: 7. The CDR3 sequence is CASSLAPETGTGELFF. In DNA, the CDR3 is TGCGCCAGCAGCTTGGCTCCCGAGACAGGGACCGGGGAGCTGTTTTTT.

CDR3 nucleotide sequence: TGTGCCAGCAGCTGGTCCTGGGACAGTCGTCAAGAGACCCAGTACTTC. It is translated as CASSWSWDSRQETQYF. The V and J genes are TRBV7-9 and TRBJ2-5, with 7 bases fitting TRBD1. Germline V CDR1 and CDR2: SEHNR, FQNEAQ (reference sequence). The V and J ends lost 4 bases and 2 bases, in that order; junction bases with no gene match: 10. The CDR3 runs to 16 residues.

Comments on this clone: Relative to the germline gene, one junction end is altered; a read error may explain this. At the DNA level, this CDR3 is encoded by other sequences in the same sample as well. This sequence joins TRBV9 and TRBJ2-5; 7 nucleotides align to TRBD1. Germline loops: CDR1 SGDLS, CDR2 YYNGEE. The CDR3 totals 16 residues. The CDR3 nucleotides are TGTGCTAGCAGCGATGGCCGGGTCAGGGGGCAAGAGACCCAGTACTTC. Protein sequence: CASSDGRVRGQETQYF.

Only a few counts were recorded for this clone. The chain employs TRBV4-2 and TRBJ2-2; TRBD1 matches at 10 bases. Germline V gene lookup returns CDR1 LGHNA and CDR2 YNFKEQ. The V gene end was trimmed by 0 bases and the J gene end by 6 bases; junction bases not matched to a gene: 7. The CDR3 extends over 17 amino acids. CDR3 DNA sequence: TGTGCCAGCAGCCAAGATCGATCGGACAGGGGGTCCGGGGAGCTGTTTTTT. It specifies CASSQDRSDRGSGELFF.

The chain employs TRBV27 and TRBJ2-7; the D gene is possibly TRBD1 (6 bases). Per germline, CDR1 MNHEY and CDR2 SMNVEV (reference sequence). Trimming shortened V by 6 bases and J by 2 bases, and 11 bases separated the two germline ends. CDR3 length: 13 residues. DNA of the CDR3: TGTGCCAGCAGACTACAGGGCCCCTACGAGCAGTACTTC. Protein: CASRLQGPYEQYF.

On this clone itself: Germline and junction disagree at one end, which may indicate a read error. J is TRBJ1-6 and V is TRBV10-3, with 8 bases matching TRBD1. Germline loops: CDR1 ENHRY, CDR2 SYGVKD. The CDR3 consists of 14 residues. The CDR3 here is CAISRTGLNSPPHF. DNA of the CDR3: TGTGCCATCAGTCGGACAGGGCTGAATTCACCCCCCCACTTT.

The chain links TRBV13 to TRBJ2-7; D is perhaps TRBD1 (6 bases). Trimming took 2 bases from V and 0 from J, leaving 14 bases between them. The CDR3 has 16 amino acids. CDR1 PRHDT and CDR2 FYEKMQ come from the germline V gene (reference sequence). CDR3 in DNA: TGTGCCAGCAGCTTAACAGGGACCAGGAACTCCTACGAGCAGTACTTC. It translates to CASSLTGTRNSYEQYF.

The chain recombines TRBV5-1 with TRBJ2-1; TRBD1 matches 8 bases. The ends lost 6 bases at V and 4 bases at J; junction bases unmatched: 12. Germline V lookup: CDR1 SGHRS, CDR2 YFSETQ. This CDR3 contains 16 residues. Here the CDR3 reads CASTPQGGSLYNEQFF. The CDR3 DNA reads as TGCGCCAGCACCCCACAGGGGGGCTCACTTTACAATGAGCAGTTCTTC.

The chain combines TRBV2 with TRBJ2-5, with TRBD1 identical over 7 bases. The ends lost 6 bases at V and 1 base at J; junction bases unmatched: 2. This CDR3 spans 13 amino acids. Germline lookup yields CDR1 SNHLY and CDR2 FYNNEI. The CDR3 nucleotides are TGTGCCAGCAGGGGGGACAGCCAAGAGACCCAGTACTTC. It translates to CASRGDSQETQYF. Filled out from reference TRBV2 and TRBJ2-5, the complete variable domain reads EPEVTQTPSHQVTQMGQEVILRCVPISNHLYFYWYRQILGQKVEFLVSFYNNEISEKSEIFDDQFSVERPDGSNFTLKIRSTKLEDSAMYFCASRGDSQETQYFGPGTRLLVL.

The chain is built from TRBV5-1 and TRBJ2-3, with D perhaps matching TRBD2 (6 bases). V was cut by 6 bases and J by 4 bases, with 18 bases left in between. Per germline, CDR1 SGHRS and CDR2 YFSETQ. The CDR3 loop spans 15 amino acids. CDR3 DNA: TGCGCCAGCACCTGGGGAGGACTACCCTCAGATACGCAGTATTTT. Its protein product is CASTWGGLPSDTQYF. Full variable domain (outside the CDR3, taken from reference TRBV5-1 and TRBJ2-3): KAGVTQTPRYLIKTRGQQVTLSCSPISGHRSVSWYQQTPGQGLQFLFEYFSETQRNKGNFPGRFSGRQFSNSRSEMNVSTLELGDSALYLCASTWGGLPSDTQYFGPGTRLTVL.

CDR3 nucleotides: TGCGCCAGCAGCAATGGACAGGGGCGGACAGATACGCAGTATTTT. Translated: CASSNGQGRTDTQYF. The chain employs TRBV5-1 and TRBJ2-3; 9 bases align to TRBD1. Germline V gene data show CDR1 as SGHRS and CDR2 as YFSETQ. Germline trimming cut 4 bases from V and 3 bases from J; bases unmatched to any gene: 6. CDR3 size: 15 residues.

This clone has a handful of counts. The chain combines TRBV10-3 with TRBJ2-2, with D possibly matching TRBD1 (5 bases). The CDR3 consists of 14 residues. CDR1 is ENHRY, CDR2 SYGVKD, per germline. The V and J ends lost 8 bases and 5 bases respectively, with 15 bases between them. CDR3 DNA sequence: TGTGCCATCCCGTCGACAGTTCAGACCGGGGAGCTGTTTTTT. This sequence encodes CAIPSTVQTGELFF.

The V gene is TRBV7-3, the J gene TRBJ2-5; D is ambiguous. Deletions cut 2 bases from V and 3 bases from J, with 13 bases between. The CDR3 consists of 15 residues. Germline values: CDR1 SGHTA, CDR2 FQGTGA. CDR3 residues: CASSLASDREETQYF. DNA of the CDR3: TGTGCCAGCAGCTTAGCAAGCGATAGAGAAGAGACCCAGTACTTC.

The rearrangement links TRBV5-1 to TRBJ2-3, with D hard to call. The V gene's germline CDR1 is SGHRS and CDR2 YFSETQ. V gave up 4 bases and J gave up 2 bases, with 11 bases separating them. The CDR3 is 14 residues long. In nucleotides, the CDR3 is TGCGCCAGCAGCCCTGGTACCTACACAGATACGCAGTATTTT. This gives the protein CASSPGTYTDTQYF.

The chain is built from TRBV6-6 and TRBJ2-3, with 11 bases matching TRBD1. This CDR3 region has 15 residues. V shed 7 bases and J 5 bases; nucleotides not matched to a gene: 8. Per the germline V gene, CDR1 is MNHNY and CDR2 is SVGAGI (reference sequence). The DNA of the CDR3 is TGTGCCAGCAATCCCGGACAGGGGGCAGGAGATACGCAGTATTTT. Protein product: CASNPGQGAGDTQYF.

This clone was picked up a small number of times. V gene TRBV13 combines with J gene TRBJ2-2, with 7 bases fitting TRBD1. Germline V gives CDR1 PRHDT, CDR2 FYEKMQ (reference sequence). The length of the CDR3 is 14 residues. The V gene end was trimmed by 4 bases and the J gene end by 5 bases; junction bases not matched to a gene: 4. The CDR3 DNA follows: TGTGCCAGCAGCTCCGGGACAGCTACCGGGGAGCTGTTTTTT. Residues: CASSSGTATGELFF.